Below are 29 T cell receptor beta chains sequenced from a single sample in a study of T cell repertoires in aging, cancer and after chemotherapy (dated 2019 in TCRdb). The run used an Illumina MiSeq. Using a mixed TRB-A/B primer pool, multiplex touch-down PCR amplified rearranged TRB sequences covering the V, D and J segments. TCRdb reran the public reads through fastp at Q25 and MiXCR, keeping productive beta chains. Each entry is one CDR3 protein sequence, shown with its most common DNA and genes. The sample table records 7,000 to 9,500 distinct CDR3 sequences; more than 20% of these occur just once. The ten largest clones add up to roughly an eighth of the sample. Instead of sorted cells or RNA, genomic DNA extracted from peripheral blood served as the source for amplifying TCR beta rearrangements. Sequencing was carried out using blood. The receptor source for this set is a human donor with a blood cancer. The donor label of this sample is uncertain.

Worth noting for this clonotype: A much larger clone lies a single base off, so this may be a read error. The chain combines TRBV7-9 with TRBJ2-5; D may correspond to TRBD1 or TRBD2 (5 bases each). The V end was cut by 11 bases, the J end by 7 bases, with 17 bases between. Germline V CDR1 and CDR2: SEHNR, FQNEAQ (reference sequence). The CDR3 totals 12 residues. The CDR3 is CACQGGRGTQYF. The CDR3 nucleotides are TGTGCCTGTCAGGGTGGGAGAGGGACCCAGTACTTC.

This clonotype is deemed medium-sized. The chain recombines TRBV12-3 or TRBV12-4 with TRBJ2-5; D is ambiguous. V was shortened by 2 bases and J by 2 bases, with 6 bases between the two germline ends. The CDR3 has 13 amino acids. The chain's CDR3 is CASSLRVQETQYF. The CDR3 DNA sequence: TGTGCCAGCAGTTTACGGGTTCAAGAGACCCAGTACTTC.

This clonotype is termed medium-sized. This chain links TRBV27 with TRBJ2-1, with D perhaps being TRBD1 or TRBD2 (6 bases each). Germline values: CDR1 MNHEY, CDR2 SMNVEV (reference sequence). V was clipped by 2 bases and J by 8 bases, with 13 bases between them. The CDR3 runs to 14 residues. CDR3 sequence (DNA): TGTGCCAGCAGTTTACGGCGGGACACGGATGAGCAGTTCTTC. This encodes CASSLRRDTDEQFF.

There are many counts of this clonotype. This rearrangement joins TRBV6-5 to TRBJ2-7; D may be TRBD1 (6 bases). Per germline, CDR1 MNHEY and CDR2 SVGAGI. CDR3 size: 13 residues. V gave up 7 bases and J gave up 3 bases, with 13 bases separating them. The DNA of the CDR3 is TGTGCCAGCAACACAGGGCCAGGCTACGAGCAGTACTTC. Translating gives CASNTGPGYEQYF.

Concerning this clonotype itself: A much larger clone sits a single nucleotide away, making a read error possible. The chain recombines TRBV29-1 with TRBJ1-1, with TRBD1 as a possible D gene (6 bases). Germline assignment: CDR1 SQVTM and CDR2 ANQGSEA. The CDR3 covers 11 residues. The CDR3 DNA reads TGCGGCGTCCCTATAGGGGGAACAGCTTTCTTT. This encodes CGVPIGGTAFF.

This clonotype is medium-sized. The J gene is TRBJ2-2, the V gene TRBV5-4, with D perhaps matching TRBD1 or TRBD2 (6 bases each). The germline CDR1 and CDR2 sequences are SGHNT and YYREEE (reference sequence). The CDR3 has 13 residues. Trimming took off 6 bases at V and 5 bases at J, with 11 bases between the two ends. The CDR3 here is CASKGGPTGELFF. CDR3 nucleotide sequence: TGTGCCAGCAAAGGGGGGCCGACCGGGGAGCTGTTTTTT.

This clonotype is labeled medium-sized. The chain recombines TRBV19 with TRBJ2-1, with 8 nucleotides matching TRBD1. The CDR3 length is 14 residues. Germline assignment: CDR1 LNHDA and CDR2 SQIVND (reference sequence). The V and J ends lost 5 bases and 9 bases, in that order; junction bases with no gene match: 9. The CDR3 DNA follows: TGTGCCAGTAGTTTCCAGGGGGCGCTCCGTGAGCAGTTCTTC. It specifies CASSFQGALREQFF.

This sequence joins TRBV27 and TRBJ1-2, with 8 positions matching TRBD1. Losses at the gene ends were 6 bases for V and 5 bases for J; bases not matched to a gene: 14. Germline CDR1 reads MNHEY; CDR2 reads SMNVEV (reference sequence). This CDR3 has 16 residues. The CDR3 is CASSSQGAGGSYGYTF. The DNA of the CDR3 is TGTGCCAGCAGCTCCCAGGGGGCAGGGGGTAGTTATGGCTACACCTTC.

This clonotype showed up just a few times. The V gene is TRBV5-6, the J gene TRBJ2-4; D ambiguous. With 1 base removed from V and 0 bases from J, the gap between germline ends came to 14 bases. Germline lookup yields CDR1 SGHDT and CDR2 YYEEEE. CDR3 length: 17 amino acids. CDR3 loop: CASSLLAGVLAKNIQYF. The CDR3 region has the DNA TGTGCCAGCAGCTTGTTGGCAGGCGTACTAGCCAAAAACATTCAGTACTTC.

This clonotype is classed as medium-sized (0.01 to 0.1%). V usage is TRBV19 and J usage is TRBJ2-1, with 10 bases identical to TRBD2. V lost 5 bases to trimming and J lost 1 base; unmatched junction nucleotides: 14. The CDR3 spans 19 residues. Germline V gene lookup returns CDR1 LNHDA and CDR2 SQIVND (reference sequence). The CDR3 bases are TGTGCCAGTAGTCCCATAGTGGGTAGCGGGAGGTTTTCCTACAATGAGCAGTTCTTC. Protein product: CASSPIVGSGRFSYNEQFF. The full variable domain, its missing parts supplied by reference TRBV19 and TRBJ2-1, is DGGITQSPKYLFRKEGQNVTLSCEQNLNHDAMYWYRQDPGQGLRLIYYSQIVNDFQKGDIAEGYSVSREKKESFPLTVTSAQKNPTAFYLCASSPIVGSGRFSYNEQFFGPGTRLTVL.

This clonotype qualifies as medium-sized. This chain uses TRBV19 with TRBJ1-5, with D maybe TRBD1 (6 bases). V was cut by 5 bases and J by 3 bases, with 11 bases left in between. In germline, CDR1 is LNHDA, CDR2 SQIVND (reference sequence). The CDR3 runs 14 residues. CDR3 DNA: TGTGCCAGTAGTCTACAGGGTCCCAATCAGCCCCAGCATTTT. Amino acids: CASSLQGPNQPQHF.

The genes are TRBV7-9 and TRBJ1-3; no reliable D call. The V gene's germline CDR1 is SEHNR and CDR2 FQNEAQ (reference sequence). The V gene lost 3 bases and the J gene lost 4 bases, with 7 bases spanning the gap. The CDR3 spans 13 residues. The CDR3 reads CASSFYDGNTIYF. The DNA for the CDR3 is TGTGCCAGCAGCTTCTATGACGGAAACACCATATATTTT.

A note on this clonotype: A read error may explain this, as a much larger clone is one base away. The chain recombines TRBV6-5 with TRBJ1-3; 8 positions match TRBD1. The CDR3 loop spans 14 amino acids. Germline V gene lookup returns CDR1 MNHEY and CDR2 SVGAGI. This chain's CDR3 is CVSSQGAVGNTIYF. The CDR3 DNA is TGTGTCAGCAGTCAGGGGGCGGTTGGAAACACCATATATTTT.

V is TRBV5-8 and J is TRBJ1-5; no clear D gene. Per the germline V gene, CDR1 is SGHTS and CDR2 is YDEGEE. The CDR3 is 11 amino acids. The germline V and J ends were trimmed by 0 bases and 9 bases, with 4 bases remaining between them. CDR3 nucleotides: TGTGCCAGCAGCTTGGACCCGCCCCAGCATTTT. Its translation is CASSLDPPQHF.

A remark on this clonotype: At one end the junction does not follow the germline gene, possibly because of a read error. The genes are TRBV10-3 and TRBJ2-2; 9 bases agree with TRBD1. The CDR3 extends over 17 amino acids. CDR1 and CDR2 (germline): ENHRY, SYGVKD. The CDR3 DNA sequence: TGTGCCATCAGTCAACAACCCGGGACAGGGAACGCCGGGGAGCTGTTTTTT. Its translation is CAISQQPGTGNAGELFF.

Of note for this clonotype: A much larger clone differs by one base, so this may be a read error. The rearrangement uses TRBV6-5 and TRBJ2-7, with 9 positions matching TRBD1. The length of the CDR3 is 14 residues. The V gene end was trimmed by 3 bases and the J gene end by 9 bases; junction bases not matched to a gene: 9. CDR1 and CDR2 from the germline V gene are MNHEY and SVGAGI. The CDR3 here is CASSYGTGKATQYF. The CDR3 bases are TGTGCCAGCAGTTATGGGACAGGGAAGGCGACGCAGTACTTC.

Concerning this clonotype itself: Since a much larger clone is just one base distant, this may be a read error. The chain joins TRBV6-2 or TRBV6-3 to TRBJ2-2; 10 bases fit TRBD2. Per the germline V gene, CDR1 is MNHEY and CDR2 is SVGEGT. This CDR3 spans 17 amino acids. CDR3 residues: CVSTQPRLAGNTGELFF. CDR3 nucleotides: TGTGTCAGCACCCAACCCCGACTAGCGGGGAACACCGGGGAGCTGTTTTTT.

A few counts support this clonotype. The V and J genes are TRBV6-5 and TRBJ2-7; 10 bases agree with TRBD1. The CDR3 spans 15 residues. Germline CDR1 is MNHEY and CDR2 is SVGAGI. The junction had 9 bases not matched to a gene; V was cut back by 6 bases and J by 4 bases. The CDR3 coding sequence is TGTGCCAGCAGGTCGGACAGGGGGTCGATTTACGAGCAGTACTTC. This gives the protein CASRSDRGSIYEQYF.

Relative to its sample, this clonotype is medium-sized. V is TRBV29-1 and J is TRBJ1-2; 10 nucleotides line up with TRBD1. The germline V gene has CDR1 SQVTM and CDR2 ANQGSEA. V lost 4 bases, J lost 2 bases, and 7 bases stayed unmatched. The CDR3 is made up of 15 amino acids. CDR3 bases: TGCAGCGTTGCCGTCGGACAGGGGGTAAACTATGGCTACACCTTC. Translation: CSVAVGQGVNYGYTF.

This chain joins TRBV27 and TRBJ2-3; the D is unclear. CDR1 is MNHEY, CDR2 SMNVEV, per germline (reference sequence). Trimming left V 7 bases short and J 2 bases short, with 13 bases between. CDR3 size: 14 residues. The CDR3 nucleotides are TGTGCCAGCACCCCCCCGTACTCCACAGATACGCAGTATTTT. It codes for CASTPPYSTDTQYF.

This clonotype showed up just a few times. The rearrangement joins TRBV6-1 to TRBJ1-5; TRBD1 might be the D (5 bases). Germline CDR1 MNHNS, CDR2 SASEGT. The CDR3 is made up of 14 amino acids. V lost 4 bases and J 6 bases, leaving 13 bases between the germline ends. The CDR3: CASSGHGGVQPQHF. The CDR3 nucleotides are TGTGCCAGCAGTGGCCACGGGGGGGTTCAGCCCCAGCATTTT.

In this sample, this clonotype turned up many times. The chain recombines TRBV13 with TRBJ2-1, with 9 bases identical to TRBD2. The V gene end was trimmed by 0 bases and the J gene end by 10 bases; junction bases not matched to a gene: 7. The CDR3 sequence is 15 residues long. The germline V gene has CDR1 PRHDT and CDR2 FYEKMQ (reference sequence). CDR3 sequence reads: CASSLGWREGREQFF. The CDR3 DNA follows: TGTGCCAGCAGCTTAGGATGGCGGGAGGGTCGCGAGCAGTTCTTC.

Ten or more counts support this clonotype. The chain combines TRBV6-6 with TRBJ1-5; D gene uncertain. The CDR3 runs 12 residues. V was cut by 4 bases and J by 7 bases, with 8 bases left in between. Germline assignment: CDR1 MNHNY and CDR2 SVGAGI (reference sequence). The DNA for the CDR3 is TGTGCCAGCAGTTCCGGACGGCAGCCCCAGCATTTT. As protein: CASSSGRQPQHF.

With respect to this clonotype: A much more abundant neighbour one base away suggests this may be a read error. The genes are TRBV19 and TRBJ1-5; a possible D gene is TRBD1 (5 bases). The CDR3 extends over 16 amino acids. Germline-derived CDR1 and CDR2 are LNHDA and SQIVND (reference sequence). Trimming took off 6 bases at V and 4 bases at J, with 19 bases between the two ends. This chain's CDR3 is CASRTTGHWQNQPQHF. The CDR3 DNA reads TGTGCCAGTAGGACAACGGGGCACTGGCAAAATCAGCCCCAGCATTTT. The complete variable domain, with remaining parts taken from reference TRBV19 and TRBJ1-5, reads DGGITQSPKYLFRKEGQNVTLSCEQNLNHDAMYWYRQDPGQGLRLIYYSQIVNDFQKGDIAEGYSVSREKKESFPLTVTSAQKNPTAFYLCASRTTGHWQNQPQHFGDGTRLSIL.

This clonotype is medium-sized (0.01 to 0.1%) by share. The DNA for the CDR3 is TGTGCCAGCAGTTTAACTGGGACTAGCGGGATGGAGCAGTACTTC. Its protein is CASSLTGTSGMEQYF. The chain combines TRBV6-5 with TRBJ2-7; 13 bases line up with TRBD2. With 4 bases clipped from V and 7 bases from J, the junction kept 7 bases outside the gene matches. CDR3 length: 15 amino acids. From germline, CDR1 is MNHEY and CDR2 SVGAGI.

This clonotype showed up just a few times. This chain joins TRBV27 and TRBJ1-6, with 8 nucleotides matching TRBD1. In germline, CDR1 is MNHEY, CDR2 SMNVEV (reference sequence). With V trimmed by 4 bases and J by 0 bases, 14 bases remained unmatched. The CDR3 is made up of 20 amino acids. The CDR3 DNA is TGTGCCAGCAGTTCCAGGACAGGGTCGTCCTTAAGCTCCTATAATTCACCCCTCCACTTT. Protein product: CASSSRTGSSLSSYNSPLHF.

This chain joins TRBV25-1 and TRBJ2-2; no reliable D call. Per the germline V gene, CDR1 is MGHDK and CDR2 is SYGVNS. Trimming took 6 bases from V and 7 from J, leaving 15 bases between them. The length of the CDR3 is 14 residues. CDR3 sequence reads: CASRGLSLFGELFF. The CDR3 bases are TGTGCCAGCAGGGGTTTAAGTCTTTTCGGGGAGCTGTTTTTT.

This clonotype rates as medium-sized. V gene TRBV15 combines with J gene TRBJ2-7, with 7 bases that match TRBD1. V lost 4 bases and J lost 2; bases outside the gene matches: 5. This CDR3 comprises 14 residues. Germline V gene lookup returns CDR1 LNHNV and CDR2 YYDKDF (reference sequence). The CDR3 is CATSIGTATYEQYF. In DNA, the CDR3 is TGTGCCACCAGCATCGGGACAGCCACCTACGAGCAGTACTTC.

This clonotype counts as large. The rearrangement joins TRBV10-3 to TRBJ2-1; no definite D call. Germline V gives CDR1 ENHRY, CDR2 SYGVKD. This CDR3 spans 14 amino acids. Deletions cut 0 bases from V and 9 bases from J, with 12 bases between. CDR3 nucleotides: TGTGCCATCAGTGAGTCGTGGGCTCGGTTTGAGCAGTTCTTC. Its protein product is CAISESWARFEQFF.